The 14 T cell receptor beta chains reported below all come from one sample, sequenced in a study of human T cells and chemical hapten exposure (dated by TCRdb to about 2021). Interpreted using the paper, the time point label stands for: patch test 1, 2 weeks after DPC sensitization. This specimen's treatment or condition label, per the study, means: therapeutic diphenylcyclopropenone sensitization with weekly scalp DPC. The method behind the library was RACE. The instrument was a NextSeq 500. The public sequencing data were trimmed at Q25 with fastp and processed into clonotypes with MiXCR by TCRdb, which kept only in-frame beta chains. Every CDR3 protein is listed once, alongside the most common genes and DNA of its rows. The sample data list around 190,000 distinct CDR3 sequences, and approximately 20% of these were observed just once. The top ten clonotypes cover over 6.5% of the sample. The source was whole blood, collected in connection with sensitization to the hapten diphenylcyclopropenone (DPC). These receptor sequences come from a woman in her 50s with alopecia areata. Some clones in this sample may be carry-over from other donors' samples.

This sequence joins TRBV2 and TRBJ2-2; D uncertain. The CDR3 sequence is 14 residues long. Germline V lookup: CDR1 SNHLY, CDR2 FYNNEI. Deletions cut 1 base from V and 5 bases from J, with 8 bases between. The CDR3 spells CASSEGLLTGELFF. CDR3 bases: TGTGCCAGCAGTGAAGGACTGTTAACCGGGGAGCTGTTTTTT.

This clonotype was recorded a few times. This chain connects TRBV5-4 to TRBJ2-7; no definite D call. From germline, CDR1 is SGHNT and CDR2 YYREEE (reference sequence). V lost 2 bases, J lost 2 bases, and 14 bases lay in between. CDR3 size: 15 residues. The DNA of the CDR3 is TGTGCCAGCAGCTTTGCACCCGGGTTCCCCTACGAGCAGTACTTC. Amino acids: CASSFAPGFPYEQYF.

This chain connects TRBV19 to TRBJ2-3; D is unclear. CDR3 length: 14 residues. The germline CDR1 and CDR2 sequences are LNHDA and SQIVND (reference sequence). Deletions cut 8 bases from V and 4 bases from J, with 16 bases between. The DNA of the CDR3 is TGTGCCAGTCGGTCCCAAGATGGGCCAGATACGCAGTATTTT. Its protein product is CASRSQDGPDTQYF.

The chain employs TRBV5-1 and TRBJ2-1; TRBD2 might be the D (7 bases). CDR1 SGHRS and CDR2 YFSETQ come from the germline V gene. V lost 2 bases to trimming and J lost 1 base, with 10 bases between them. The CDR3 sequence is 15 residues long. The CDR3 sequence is CASSLGGGSYNEQFF. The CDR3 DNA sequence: TGCGCCAGCAGCTTAGGGGGAGGGTCCTACAATGAGCAGTTCTTC.

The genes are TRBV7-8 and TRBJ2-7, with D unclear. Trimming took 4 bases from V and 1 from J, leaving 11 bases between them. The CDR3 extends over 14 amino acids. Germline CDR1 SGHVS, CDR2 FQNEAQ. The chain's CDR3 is CASSSSEISYEQYF. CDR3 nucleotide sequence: TGTGCCAGCAGCTCGAGCGAGATTTCCTACGAGCAGTACTTC.

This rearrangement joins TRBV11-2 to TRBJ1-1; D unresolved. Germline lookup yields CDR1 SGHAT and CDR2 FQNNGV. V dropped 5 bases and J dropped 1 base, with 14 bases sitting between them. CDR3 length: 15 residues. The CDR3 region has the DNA TGTGCCAGCAGCCACTACTCTCCCCCGAACACTGAAGCTTTCTTT. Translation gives CASSHYSPPNTEAFF.

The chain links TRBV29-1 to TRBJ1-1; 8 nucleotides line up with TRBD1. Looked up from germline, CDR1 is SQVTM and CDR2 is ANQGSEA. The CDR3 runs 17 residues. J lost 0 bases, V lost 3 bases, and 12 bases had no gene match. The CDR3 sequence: CSVDPPRTGNMNTEAFF. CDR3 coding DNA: TGCAGCGTTGATCCCCCACGGACAGGGAACATGAACACTGAAGCTTTCTTT. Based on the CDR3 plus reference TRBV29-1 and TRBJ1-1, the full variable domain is SAVISQKPSRDICQRGTSLTIQCQVDSQVTMMFWYRQQPGQSLTLIATANQGSEATYESGFVIDKFPISRPNLTFSTLTVSNMSPEDSSIYLCSVDPPRTGNMNTEAFFGQGTRLTVV.

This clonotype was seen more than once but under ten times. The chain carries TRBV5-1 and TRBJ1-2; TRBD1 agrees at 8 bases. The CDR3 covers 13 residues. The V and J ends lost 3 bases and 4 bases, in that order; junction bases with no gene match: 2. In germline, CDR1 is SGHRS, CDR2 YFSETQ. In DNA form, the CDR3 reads TGCGCCAGCAGCTCCGGACAGGGCTATGGCTACACCTTC. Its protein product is CASSSGQGYGYTF.

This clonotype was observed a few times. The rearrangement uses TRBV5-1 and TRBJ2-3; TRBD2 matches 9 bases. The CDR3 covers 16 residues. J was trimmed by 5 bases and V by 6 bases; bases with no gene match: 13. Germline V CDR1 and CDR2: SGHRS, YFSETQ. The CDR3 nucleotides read TGCGCCAGCACCTTAAATAGCGGGAGAGGTTTAGATACGCAGTATTTT. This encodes CASTLNSGRGLDTQYF.

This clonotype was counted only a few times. For the CDR3, the DNA is TGTGCCAGCTCAACGGGACAGGGGGCAGTTGAAAAACTGTTTTTT. It is translated as CASSTGQGAVEKLFF. V gene TRBV18 combines with J gene TRBJ1-4; 12 nucleotides agree with TRBD1. V shed 5 bases, J shed 7 bases, and the junction held 5 bases outside the gene matches. The CDR3 covers 15 residues. In germline, CDR1 is KGHSH, CDR2 LQKENI.

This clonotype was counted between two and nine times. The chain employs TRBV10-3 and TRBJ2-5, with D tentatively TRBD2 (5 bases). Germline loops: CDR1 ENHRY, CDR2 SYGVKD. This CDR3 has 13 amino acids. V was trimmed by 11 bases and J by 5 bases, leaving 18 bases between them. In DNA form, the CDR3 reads TGTGCCGCAGGACCGGGATCTGGGGAGACCCAGTACTTC. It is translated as CAAGPGSGETQYF.

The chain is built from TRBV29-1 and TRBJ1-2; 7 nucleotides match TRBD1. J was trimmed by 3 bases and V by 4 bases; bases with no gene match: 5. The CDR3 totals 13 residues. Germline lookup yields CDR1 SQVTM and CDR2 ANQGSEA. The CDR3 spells CSVVQGTDYGYTF. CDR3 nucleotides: TGCAGCGTTGTACAGGGGACGGACTATGGCTACACCTTC. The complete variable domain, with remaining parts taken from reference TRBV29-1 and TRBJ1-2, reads SAVISQKPSRDICQRGTSLTIQCQVDSQVTMMFWYRQQPGQSLTLIATANQGSEATYESGFVIDKFPISRPNLTFSTLTVSNMSPEDSSIYLCSVVQGTDYGYTFGSGTRLTVV.

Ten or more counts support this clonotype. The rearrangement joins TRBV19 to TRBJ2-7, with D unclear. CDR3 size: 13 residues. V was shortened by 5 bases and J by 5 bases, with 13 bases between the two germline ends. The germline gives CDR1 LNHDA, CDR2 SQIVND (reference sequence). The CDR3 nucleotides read TGTGCCAGTAGTCCCCTCGGAAAAGACGAGCAGTACTTC. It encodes CASSPLGKDEQYF.

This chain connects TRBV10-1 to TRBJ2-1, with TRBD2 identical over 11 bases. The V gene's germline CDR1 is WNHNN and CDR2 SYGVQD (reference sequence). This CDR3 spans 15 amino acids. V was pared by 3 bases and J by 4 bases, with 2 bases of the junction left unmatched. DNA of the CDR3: TGCGCCAGCAGTGAAGTAGCGGGAGGGTACAATGAGCAGTTCTTC. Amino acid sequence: CASSEVAGGYNEQFF.